The clone carrying this T cell receptor (beta chain) was seen just once. Its antigen is currently unknown. Deletions cut 5 bases from V and 4 bases from J, with 6 bases between. From germline, CDR1 is LNHDA and CDR2 SQIVND (reference sequence). The CDR3 is 12 amino acids. The assay was immunoSEQ multiplex PCR, and TCRdb's table has in-frame clones only and misses some. Of roughly 150,000 clones listed, about 90% are singletons. This specimen belongs to a study of T cell responses to AZD1222 COVID-19 vaccine. Regarding the study as a whole: A reported finding is that nearly half of spike-specific TCRs target unmutated variant regions. Clonal diversity may have been underestimated, and the donors were mostly white British, with more females than males. Elevations in Spike-specific TCR breadth and depth followed administration of two AZD1222 doses.

This TCR derives from an adult in good health. The source material was peripheral blood, sampled on day 0 of AZD1222 vaccination. The chain is built from TRBV19 and TRBJ1-3; D call uncertain. CDR3 sequence: CASSFNGNTIYF. The CDR3 nucleotides are TGTGCCAGTAGTTTCAACGGAAACACCATATATTTT. Based on the CDR3 plus reference TRBV19 and TRBJ1-3, the full variable domain is DGGITQSPKYLFRKEGQNVTLSCEQNLNHDAMYWYRQDPGQGLRLIYYSQIVNDFQKGDIAEGYSVSREKKESFPLTVTSAQKNPTAFYLCASSFNGNTIYFGEGSWLTVV.